This TCR beta chain originates from a study of blood T cell repertoires in COVID-19. Whole-study context: From the United States, Italy and Spain came samples of acute and convalescent COVID-19. T cells, B-cell-depleted T cells, or PBMCs supplied cDNA or gDNA.

As processed by the authors: Amplification of reference gene primers was used by the study to estimate nucleated cell counts. Assay: immunoSEQ multiplex PCR; the TCRdb copy retains only in-frame clones and omits some. Clone size and the V and J calls come from that table; the DNA yielded D and trimming. This sample has under 150,000 clones, with roughly 88% found just once. Trimming took 6 bases from V and 3 from J; bases not matched to a gene: 11. There are 16 residues in the CDR3. Germline V gene sequence: CDR1 MNHEY, CDR2 SVGEGT. The sample holds one count of this clone. The chain employs TRBV6-2 or TRBV6-3 and TRBJ2-5, with 9 bases matching TRBD2. This receptor was obtained from a man aged 50-59 years with acute or convalescent COVID-19. Sequenced sample: peripheral blood. Written as DNA, the CDR3 is TGTGCCAGCAGCCGCGTCCCACTAGCGGGTGAAGAGACCCAGTACTTC. It codes for CASSRVPLAGEETQYF.